The entry below describes one T cell receptor (beta chain). Its antigen specificity is not known. Nothing much larger sits one base from this clone, and base qualities are not available. TCR beta CDR3 regions were sequenced from DNA using the immunoSEQ Assay. The paper's data handling went like this. T cell density was computed as TCR beta template counts normalized to usable DNA estimated by amplifying housekeeping genes. The preseqR package was used to estimate richness by extrapolating to 400,000 templates for PBMC samples and to 120,000 templates for tissue samples. Clonality was defined by subtracting Pielou's evenness from one. To identify tissue-enriched TCRs, differential abundance testing was run on productive amino-acid clonotypes with a minimum total count of 5 and an alpha of 0.1. The Jaccard Index and the Morisita Overlap Index were used to measure how much the repertoires overlapped between compartments. GLIPH grouped TCR beta CDR3s together with public tetramer-defined viral CDR3s, and a viral motif had to include at least three viral sequences and also show V-gene enrichment. TCRdb limited this immuneACCESS table to in-frame rearrangements with V and J called. A share of clones is missing; checked studies link under half to unresolved V genes, and the rest is unexplained. V and J calls and clone size are as listed in that table; D and trimming were resolved from the DNA. Counted in this sample were approximately 31,000 clones; about 89% of them appeared once. In total, the top ten clones hold roughly 2.9% of the sample.

At diagnosis, peripheral blood, uninvolved tumor-adjacent lung and tumor were collected and were preserved as a mix of fresh-frozen and FFPE material. Blood samples were analyzed as peripheral blood mononuclear cells for TCR repertoire profiling. CDR1 and CDR2 (MDHEN, SYDVKM) derive from the germline V gene. Germline trimming amounts to 3 bases on V and 2 bases on J, with 4 as the count of junction bases outside the gene matches. Counted from cysteine to phenylalanine, this CDR3 has 15 amino acids. Only the CDR3 DNA stays, 45 bases, in frame from base 1. This sample was included in a study of T cells in localized non-small cell lung cancer (TCRdb year 2020). Background for the entire study: T cell repertoires of approximately 250 early-stage NSCLC patients were analyzed, with tumors being compared against uninvolved tumor-adjacent lungs. The cohort consisted of under 300 treatment-naive NSCLC patients whose localized lung tumors had been resected. A mean age of roughly 66 years was recorded for the NSCLC patients, of whom under 150 were male and 107 were female.

General conclusions and limits of the study: Because the study design was exploratory, TCR variables were selected using unadjusted p-values without false-discovery rate correction. Uninvolved tumor-adjacent lung showed the highest T cell clonality, higher than tumor, which suggests more focused antigenic responses in the uninvolved tumor-adjacent lung. A median of around 50 of the top 100 tumor clones were detected in paired uninvolved adjacent lung, and 28 of these tumor clones were also found among the top 100 clones of the paired uninvolved adjacent lung. Because multi-region tumor sequencing was not done, intratumor heterogeneity could not be ruled out. Longer overall survival was associated with higher T cell density in blood, whereas shorter survival was associated with higher clonality in adjacent lung.

Specimen: peripheral blood, collected before any cancer treatment. The V and J genes are TRBV28 and TRBJ2-1; TRBD2 matches 7 bases in the middle. The receptor comes from a female donor older than 55 with stage I lung adenocarcinoma. The CDR3 reads CASSLGSGTYNEQFF. The bases are TGTGCCAGCAGTTTGGGAAGCGGGACCTACAATGAGCAGTTCTTC.